A single T cell receptor beta chain is shown here with its context. CDR3 size: 15 residues. V shed 8 bases, J shed 4 bases, and the junction held 12 bases outside the gene matches. Germline CDR1 and CDR2: LNHDA and SQIVND (reference sequence). The sample comes from a study of blood T cell repertoires in COVID-19. Across the whole study: Samples taken during acute and convalescent COVID-19 were collected in the United States, Italy and Spain.

Profiled with immunoSEQ multiplex PCR; TCRdb holds only in-frame clones, not every one. The table records roughly 700,000 clones, over 80% of them present only once. The receptor comes from a young woman with acute or convalescent COVID-19. The sample taken for sequencing was peripheral blood. J is TRBJ2-7 and V is TRBV19; 9 bases are shared with TRBD2. The CDR3 sequence: CASADPGTSTYEQYF. DNA of the CDR3: TGTGCCAGTGCAGACCCGGGGACTAGCACTTACGAGCAGTACTTC.